What follows are 23 T cell receptor beta chains derived from one specimen sequenced in a study of Ad26.COV2.S vaccination and SARS-CoV-2 variants (dated by TCRdb to the early 2020s). Sample treatment or condition, as interpreted from the label and publication: about 20 received Ad26.COV2.S at low or high dose, single or two shots; roughly 5 received placebo; per-sample allocation not given. For vaccine and placebo recipients, repertoires were sequenced using samples collected on day 63 after the first injection. Libraries were constructed by the immunoSEQ multiplex PCR assay. Held by TCRdb, this immuneACCESS table contains in-frame sequences only and omits some clones. Under half of the omission traces to an unresolved V gene where checked; the cause of the rest is unknown. Within this sample are 430,000 or so clones, with 80% to 90% of them counted one time only. Clones ranked in the top ten supply around 2.6% of the sample.

This specimen consisted of peripheral blood, obtained in a trial of Ad26.COV2.S vaccine versus placebo. The receptors come from a person aged 18-65 years who received the Ad26.COV2.S COVID-19 vaccine or a placebo.

This clone showed up just a few times. The chain is built from TRBV6-2 or TRBV6-3 and TRBJ1-2, with D uncertain. The CDR3 runs 11 residues. V was shortened by 3 bases and J by 8 bases, with 7 bases between the two germline ends. Germline lookup yields CDR1 MNHEY and CDR2 SVGEGT. The CDR3 DNA follows: TGTGCCAGCAGTTATCTAGCCGGCTACACCTTC. It codes for CASSYLAGYTF.

This rearrangement joins TRBV6-6 to TRBJ2-7; possible D gene TRBD1, 5 bases. Trimming pared 4 bases from V and 6 bases from J, leaving 13 bases between. Germline V gene sequence: CDR1 MNHNY, CDR2 SVGAGI (reference sequence). This CDR3 region has 13 residues. The CDR3 loop is CASSSPLQGEQYF. DNA for the CDR3: TGTGCCAGCAGTTCCCCCCTCCAGGGCGAGCAGTACTTC.

This clone was seen a few times. The rearrangement links TRBV19 to TRBJ1-5, with D possibly being TRBD1 (6 bases). The CDR3 loop spans 14 amino acids. V was shortened by 7 bases and J by 3 bases, with 13 bases between the two germline ends. Per germline, CDR1 LNHDA and CDR2 SQIVND (reference sequence). The CDR3: CASKNRELNQPQHF. CDR3 DNA sequence: TGTGCCAGTAAAAACAGGGAGCTCAATCAGCCCCAGCATTTT.

The chain couples TRBV3-1 (or the pseudogene TRBV3-2) to TRBJ2-3; 9 nucleotides align to TRBD2. The CDR3 is 16 residues long. With 0 bases clipped from V and 4 bases from J, the junction kept 5 bases outside the gene matches. Germline-derived CDR1 and CDR2 are LGHDT and YNNKEL (reference sequence). The CDR3 protein is CASSQDVAGAADTQYF. In DNA form, the CDR3 reads TGTGCCAGCAGCCAAGACGTAGCGGGGGCGGCAGATACGCAGTATTTT.

V and J are TRBV5-4 and TRBJ1-2, with TRBD1 as a possible D gene (5 bases). V was pared by 5 bases and J by 0 bases, with 11 bases between. The CDR3 extends over 14 amino acids. Per the germline V gene, CDR1 is SGHNT and CDR2 is YYREEE (reference sequence). As DNA, the CDR3 is TGTGCCAGCAGAAGGGACCGGGCTAACTATGGCTACACCTTC. It specifies CASRRDRANYGYTF.

This clone came up once. The chain uses TRBV20-1 and TRBJ1-4; D remains ambiguous. V lost 3 bases and J 2 bases, leaving 10 bases between the germline ends. Germline CDR1 reads DFQATT; CDR2 reads SNEGSKA (reference sequence). CDR3 length: 14 residues. The DNA of the CDR3 is TGCAGTGCTAGTCCTGGGAGCACTAATGAAAAACTGTTTTTT. Protein sequence: CSASPGSTNEKLFF.

In its sample, this clone was seen once. The V gene is TRBV10-3, the J gene TRBJ1-6; tentative D call: TRBD1 (6 bases). V gave up 2 bases and J gave up 15 bases, with 20 bases separating them. The CDR3 is 15 residues long. The germline gives CDR1 ENHRY, CDR2 SYGVKD. In DNA, the CDR3 is TGTGCCATCAGTGAGAGTACACAGGGACGGGGAATCCTCCACTTT. Amino acids: CAISESTQGRGILHF.

CDR3 nucleotide sequence: TGTGCCAGCAGTTACGGGCTTGCAACTAATGAAAAACTGTTTTTT. Protein sequence: CASSYGLATNEKLFF. V usage is TRBV6-5 and J usage is TRBJ1-4, with no clear D. V lost 2 bases to trimming and J lost 0 bases, with 7 bases between them. Germline V gene lookup returns CDR1 MNHEY and CDR2 SVGAGI. This CDR3 region has 15 residues.

The rearrangement links TRBV18 to TRBJ1-5; D unclear. The length of the CDR3 is 14 residues. The V and J ends lost 4 bases and 9 bases respectively, with 16 bases between them. Germline CDR1 and CDR2: KGHSH and LQKENI. CDR3 sequence: CASSLQDGFGPQHF. The CDR3 DNA reads as TGTGCCAGCTCACTTCAGGACGGGTTCGGGCCCCAGCATTTT.

This clone was detected only once. The chain couples TRBV7-3 to TRBJ1-3; TRBD1 matches 9 bases. Trimming cost V 1 base and J 4 bases; bases outside gene matches: 2. Germline V gene sequence: CDR1 SGHTA, CDR2 FQGTGA. CDR3 length: 15 residues. The DNA of the CDR3 is TGTGCCAGCAGCTTAAACAGGGGGCCCGGAAACACCATATATTTT. Protein: CASSLNRGPGNTIYF.

This chain links TRBV9 with TRBJ2-3, with D perhaps assigned TRBD1 or TRBD2 (5 bases each). V was trimmed by 0 bases and J by 5 bases, leaving 16 bases between them. Germline CDR1 SGDLS, CDR2 YYNGEE. CDR3 size: 16 residues. CDR3 protein: CASSVGGAALLDTQYF. For the CDR3, the DNA is TGTGCCAGCAGCGTAGGAGGGGCGGCCCTATTAGATACGCAGTATTTT.

The J gene is TRBJ2-5, the V gene TRBV7-9, with unresolved D. V lost 2 bases and J lost 1, with 8 bases in between. CDR3 length equals 14 residues. Germline V gene lookup returns CDR1 SEHNR and CDR2 FQNEAQ (reference sequence). CDR3 amino acids: CASSLRSFQETQYF. The CDR3 nucleotides read TGTGCCAGCAGCTTAAGGAGTTTCCAAGAGACCCAGTACTTC. Full variable domain (remainder filled in from reference TRBV7-9 and TRBJ2-5): DTGVSQNPRHKITKRGQNVTFRCDPISEHNRLYWYRQTLGQGPEFLTYFQNEAQLEKSRLLSDRFSAERPKGSFSTLEIQRTEQGDSAMYLCASSLRSFQETQYFGPGTRLLVL.

The chain links TRBV5-1 to TRBJ2-2; 8 bases map to TRBD1. CDR3 length: 16 amino acids. Germline lookup yields CDR1 SGHRS and CDR2 YFSETQ. V shed 2 bases and J 0 bases; nucleotides not matched to a gene: 3. The DNA for the CDR3 is TGCGCCAGCAGCTTCTCGGGACAGGCGAACACCGGGGAGCTGTTTTTT. This encodes CASSFSGQANTGELFF. The whole variable domain, remainder taken from reference TRBV5-1 and TRBJ2-2, is KAGVTQTPRYLIKTRGQQVTLSCSPISGHRSVSWYQQTPGQGLQFLFEYFSETQRNKGNFPGRFSGRQFSNSRSEMNVSTLELGDSALYLCASSFSGQANTGELFFGEGSRLTVL.

This chain uses TRBV10-3 with TRBJ2-7, with TRBD1 matching over 9 bases. CDR3 length: 13 residues. V lost 10 bases, J lost 5 bases, and 9 bases stayed unmatched. CDR1 and CDR2 (germline): ENHRY, SYGVKD. This chain's CDR3 is CATVDRGPDEQYF. For the CDR3, the DNA is TGTGCCACGGTGGACAGGGGTCCGGACGAGCAGTACTTC.

The chain links TRBV7-8 to TRBJ2-3; D gene uncertain. From germline, CDR1 is SGHVS and CDR2 FQNEAQ. The CDR3 extends over 16 amino acids. V dropped 0 bases and J dropped 1 base, with 11 bases sitting between them. The CDR3 region has the DNA TGTGCCAGCAGCTTAGCCCGGGCTTGGGGCACAGATACGCAGTATTTT. It codes for CASSLARAWGTDTQYF.

The chain has TRBV4-3 and TRBJ1-1; D might be TRBD1 (5 bases). Germline lookup yields CDR1 LGHNA and CDR2 YSLEER. V was trimmed by 2 bases and J by 5 bases, leaving 12 bases between them. This CDR3 contains 14 residues. CDR3 sequence reads: CASSQRGERTEAFF. The CDR3 nucleotides are TGCGCCAGCAGCCAAAGAGGGGAGAGGACTGAAGCTTTCTTT.

The V gene is TRBV5-1, the J gene TRBJ2-1; 9 bases agree with TRBD2. J was trimmed by 7 bases and V by 5 bases; bases with no gene match: 10. Germline lookup yields CDR1 SGHRS and CDR2 YFSETQ. The CDR3 sequence is 15 residues long. The CDR3 DNA reads as TGCGCCAGCAGTTTTAGCGGGGGCCAGAGAAATGAGCAGTTCTTC. Amino acids: CASSFSGGQRNEQFF.

The chain carries TRBV7-2 and TRBJ2-5, with 8 positions matching TRBD2. CDR1 is SGHTA and CDR2 is FQGNSA in the germline V gene. V was clipped by 1 base and J by 3 bases; unmatched bases: 13. This CDR3 is built from 18 residues. CDR3 DNA sequence: TGTGCCAGCAGCTTAGACTTGCGGGAGGCGCCCTACAAAGAGACCCAGTACTTC. Its translation is CASSLDLREAPYKETQYF.

V and J are TRBV5-1 and TRBJ1-3; possible D gene TRBD1, 5 bases. Germline loops: CDR1 SGHRS, CDR2 YFSETQ. There are 16 residues in the CDR3. V was trimmed by 0 bases and J by 0 bases, leaving 10 bases between them. The CDR3 DNA follows: TGCGCCAGCAGCTTGGGGCCGCAGGGCTCTGGAAACACCATATATTTT. Protein sequence: CASSLGPQGSGNTIYF. The full variable domain, with the rest looked up from reference TRBV5-1 and TRBJ1-3, is KAGVTQTPRYLIKTRGQQVTLSCSPISGHRSVSWYQQTPGQGLQFLFEYFSETQRNKGNFPGRFSGRQFSNSRSEMNVSTLELGDSALYLCASSLGPQGSGNTIYFGEGSWLTVV.

V is TRBV10-3 and J is TRBJ2-1; D unresolved. The germline V and J ends were trimmed by 8 bases and 2 bases, with 7 bases remaining between them. Germline CDR1 ENHRY, CDR2 SYGVKD. The CDR3 is made up of 12 amino acids. For the CDR3, the DNA is TGTGCCATCGGGCTAGCCTACAATGAGCAGTTCTTC. The encoded protein is CAIGLAYNEQFF.

This chain links TRBV28 with TRBJ1-6; 9 nucleotides align to TRBD1. V gave up 6 bases and J gave up 14 bases; unmatched junction bases: 8. Germline V gene data show CDR1 as MDHEN and CDR2 as SYDVKM. CDR3 size: 13 residues. The CDR3 region is CASRPGQGLALHF. In DNA, the CDR3 is TGTGCCAGCAGACCGGGACAGGGACTGGCCCTCCACTTT. Drawing the rest from reference TRBV28 and TRBJ1-6, the complete variable domain is DVKVTQSSRYLVKRTGEKVFLECVQDMDHENMFWYRQDPGLGLRLIYFSYDVKMKEKGDIPEGYSVSREKKERFSLILESASTNQTSMYLCASRPGQGLALHFGNGTRLTVT.

The chain recombines TRBV5-1 with TRBJ2-5, with D perhaps matching TRBD1 (6 bases). Germline V gene lookup returns CDR1 SGHRS and CDR2 YFSETQ. There are 15 residues in the CDR3. V gave up 0 bases and J gave up 2 bases, with 11 bases separating them. DNA of the CDR3: TGCGCCAGCAGCTTGGTGGGGACACCGCAAGAGACCCAGTACTTC. Translated, it gives CASSLVGTPQETQYF.

The chain recombines TRBV7-6 with TRBJ1-5; no clear D. The germline V gene encodes CDR1 SGHVS and CDR2 FNYEAQ. This CDR3 region has 14 residues. Trimming removed 2 bases at V and 7 bases at J, with 12 bases between. The CDR3 loop is CASSLWEAGQPQHF. DNA for the CDR3: TGTGCCAGCAGCTTATGGGAGGCCGGGCAGCCCCAGCATTTT.